This TCR beta chain was observed in a study of blood T cells in healthy people across ages. Study overall: Template-switching capture recovered about one barcoded beta molecule per two T cells.

The authors ran a second PCR of about 6 to 12 cycles using a sample-barcoded 5' primer and a J-beta primer mix. Carrying 12 random nucleotides, a template-switch adaptor labeled each individual cDNA molecule. TCRdb itself ran the 5' RACE reads through MiXCR, one entry per CDR3 protein. This sample carries roughly 800,000 distinct CDR3 sequences, nearly 60% of them seen once, and the ten largest clones take roughly 22%. General observations from the study: In these data, TCR beta diversity tracked strongly with naive T cell percentage.

The CDR3 consists of 15 residues. Trimming stripped 3 bases from V and 4 bases from J, with 15 bases between. The germline V gene encodes CDR1 MGHDK and CDR2 SYGVNS. As concerns this clonotype: Its antigen remains unidentified.

The authors isolated at least 6 million PBMCs per sample. Sequencing used blood. This clonotype originated in a man aged 25-45 years in good health. The chain recombines TRBV25-1 with TRBJ2-5; tentative D call: TRBD1 (6 bases). Here the CDR3 DNA reads TGTGCCAGCAGTGACCGCCGGACAGTACGAGAGACCCAGTACTTC. Residues: CASSDRRTVRETQYF.